This TCR beta chain was observed in a study of blood T cell repertoires in COVID-19. For the study at large: Spain, Italy and the United States supplied samples that represented acute and convalescent COVID-19. From T cells, B-cell-depleted T cells, or PBMCs came the material, which was cDNA or gDNA.

Original methodology: Using reference gene primer amplification, nucleated cell counts were estimated. Sequencing used immunoSEQ multiplex PCR; TCRdb keeps in-frame clones, though not all of them. The V and J calls and clone size were taken over from that table, and D and trimming were inferred from the DNA. The table lists 95,000 to 100,000 clones, about 90% of them singletons. Trimming left V 5 bases short and J 2 bases short, with 15 bases between. This CDR3 comprises 16 residues. CDR1 and CDR2 (germline): SGHTA, FQGNSA. The receptor was derived from a man aged 50 to 59 with acute or convalescent COVID-19. Specimen: peripheral blood. V and J are TRBV7-2 and TRBJ1-4, with D tentatively TRBD1 (6 bases). CDR3 sequence reads: CASSQNLGATNEKLFF. The CDR3 region has the DNA TGTGCCAGCAGCCAAAACCTGGGGGCGACTAATGAAAAACTGTTTTTT.